Presented here are 25 T cell receptor beta chains from one specimen sequenced in a study of blood T cell repertoires in COVID-19. Libraries were prepared by immunoSEQ multiplex PCR; TCRdb keeps only in-frame clonotypes and omits some of them. This table holds about 120,000 clones, 65% to 90% found once. Material: peripheral blood. The receptors were sampled from a woman at least 80 years old with acute or convalescent COVID-19.

V usage is TRBV28 and J usage is TRBJ1-1; D perhaps matches TRBD1 (5 bases). CDR1 MDHEN and CDR2 SYDVKM come from the germline V gene. The CDR3 covers 12 residues. Trimming shortened V by 5 bases and J by 6 bases, and 10 bases separated the two germline ends. CDR3 nucleotides: TGTGCCAGCAGTACCTCAGGGTCTGAAGCTTTCTTT. Translation gives CASSTSGSEAFF.

The gene calls are TRBV4-1 and TRBJ1-2; possibly TRBD1 for D (6 bases). The germline CDR1 and CDR2 sequences are MGHRA and YSYEKL. Trimming stripped 5 bases from V and 1 base from J, with 23 bases between. CDR3 length: 18 amino acids. Written as DNA, the CDR3 is TGCGCCAGCAGCGTGCGGCTAGTGGCAGGGGCGATTAACTATGGCTACACCTTC. This gives the protein CASSVRLVAGAINYGYTF.

The rearrangement joins TRBV7-8 to TRBJ2-2, with a tentative D call TRBD2 (5 bases). The CDR3 loop spans 16 amino acids. V shed 2 bases and J shed 4 bases, with 14 bases lying between them. The germline gives CDR1 SGHVS, CDR2 FQNEAQ. CDR3: CASSLMSSRSTGELFF. CDR3 nucleotide sequence: TGTGCCAGCAGCTTAATGTCTAGCCGGAGCACCGGGGAGCTGTTTTTT.

V and J are TRBV3-1 (or the pseudogene TRBV3-2) and TRBJ2-7; 7 bases map to TRBD1. The V gene end was trimmed by 6 bases and the J gene end by 3 bases; junction bases not matched to a gene: 2. Germline V gene lookup returns CDR1 LGHDT and CDR2 YNNKEL (reference sequence). This CDR3 is built from 12 residues. CDR3 residues: CASSTGDYEQYF. DNA of the CDR3: TGTGCCAGCAGTACAGGGGACTACGAGCAGTACTTC.

This clone has a single count. Other DNA sequences within the sample encode an identical CDR3. The chain uses TRBV5-1 and TRBJ1-6; a possible D gene is TRBD1 (5 bases). The V gene's germline CDR1 is SGHRS and CDR2 YFSETQ. Trimming took 0 bases from V and 5 from J, leaving 6 bases between them. The CDR3 loop spans 14 amino acids. The CDR3 nucleotides are TGCGCCAGCAGCTTGGGACAGAATAATTCACCCCTCCACTTT. This translates into CASSLGQNNSPLHF.

This clone was seen just once. The chain uses TRBV2 and TRBJ1-2, with TRBD1 matching over 9 bases. Trimming took 3 bases from V and 4 from J; bases not matched to a gene: 0. The CDR3 length is 13 residues. CDR1 and CDR2 from the germline V gene are SNHLY and FYNNEI. The CDR3 bases are TGTGCCAGCAGTGAGGACAGGGGCTATGGCTACACCTTC. This translates into CASSEDRGYGYTF.

This chain joins TRBV10-3 and TRBJ1-1; 11 bases match TRBD1. V was clipped by 6 bases and J by 2 bases; unmatched bases: 8. The CDR3 is made up of 16 amino acids. The germline gives CDR1 ENHRY, CDR2 SYGVKD. CDR3 sequence reads: CAIRVGQGAFNTEAFF. CDR3 DNA sequence: TGTGCCATCAGGGTTGGACAGGGGGCGTTCAACACTGAAGCTTTCTTT.

This chain uses TRBV9 with TRBJ1-4; D remains ambiguous. Trimming left V 3 bases short and J 10 bases short, with 31 bases between. The CDR3 loop spans 19 amino acids. Germline V gene lookup returns CDR1 SGDLS and CDR2 YYNGEE. CDR3 sequence reads: CASSETPLQDLVAAGKLFF. CDR3 in DNA: TGTGCCAGCAGCGAGACCCCCTTACAAGACTTGGTGGCCGCTGGAAAACTGTTTTTT.

This clone was seen a single time. One junction end disagrees with the germline gene, perhaps due to a read error. CDR3: CSGGDTEAFF. The CDR3 coding sequence is TGCAGCGGGGGGGACACCGAAGCTTTCTTT. The chain joins TRBV29-1 to TRBJ1-1, with D possibly being TRBD1 (6 bases). This CDR3 spans 10 amino acids. Germline V lookup: CDR1 SQVTM, CDR2 ANQGSEA.

This chain uses TRBV6-2 or TRBV6-3 with TRBJ2-5; 7 bases are shared with TRBD2. The CDR3 runs to 17 residues. Trimming took 0 bases from V and 3 from J; bases not matched to a gene: 10. Germline CDR1 MNHEY, CDR2 SVGEGT. The CDR3 DNA reads as TGTGCCAGCAGTTACTCGATCGGGGGGAATCAAGAAGAGACCCAGTACTTC. Its translation: CASSYSIGGNQEETQYF.

This clone was picked up a small number of times. The J gene is TRBJ1-6, the V gene TRBV16; D possibly corresponds to TRBD1 (5 bases). There are 14 residues in the CDR3. The V gene lost 0 bases and the J gene lost 7 bases, with 7 bases spanning the gap. The V gene's germline CDR1 is KGHSY and CDR2 FQNENV. Here the CDR3 reads CASSQSGGNSPLHF. The DNA of the CDR3 is TGTGCCAGCAGCCAATCCGGGGGGAATTCACCCCTCCACTTT.

The count of this clone is one. This chain joins TRBV10-3 and TRBJ2-2; TRBD2 matches at 7 bases. The CDR3 extends over 16 amino acids. Germline V lookup: CDR1 ENHRY, CDR2 SYGVKD. Trimming removed 6 bases from V and 0 bases from J; junction bases left unmatched: 7. CDR3 coding DNA: TGTGCCATCAGGATGGGACTAAACCCGAACACCGGGGAGCTGTTTTTT. Its protein product is CAIRMGLNPNTGELFF.

This chain uses TRBV5-1 with TRBJ1-1; D possibly corresponds to TRBD1 (5 bases). The germline V gene encodes CDR1 SGHRS and CDR2 YFSETQ. The CDR3 has 16 amino acids. With 2 bases removed from V and 5 bases from J, the gap between germline ends came to 19 bases. CDR3 loop: CASSLRTREEGTEAFF. Written as DNA, the CDR3 is TGCGCCAGCAGCTTAAGGACAAGGGAGGAAGGGACTGAAGCTTTCTTT.

The chain carries TRBV4-3 and TRBJ1-2; the D is unclear. Germline lookup yields CDR1 LGHNA and CDR2 YSLEER. The CDR3 is 16 amino acids. The V end lost 1 base, the J end lost 0 bases, and 12 bases lay between the germline ends. CDR3 nucleotide sequence: TGCGCCAGCAGCCAAGCGCGGGCAAACACTAACTATGGCTACACCTTC. It encodes CASSQARANTNYGYTF.

The rearrangement uses TRBV28 and TRBJ1-4; D is perhaps TRBD1 (5 bases). Germline CDR1 reads MDHEN; CDR2 reads SYDVKM. The CDR3 is made up of 15 amino acids. V gave up 4 bases and J gave up 8 bases, with 17 bases separating them. The CDR3 protein is CASSSRQSLKEKLFF. In DNA form, the CDR3 reads TGTGCCAGCAGTTCCCGACAGAGCCTTAAGGAAAAACTGTTTTTT.

The rearrangement uses TRBV12-3 or TRBV12-4 and TRBJ1-2; 7 nucleotides agree with TRBD1. Germline trimming cut 8 bases from V and 7 bases from J; bases unmatched to any gene: 10. The length of the CDR3 is 13 residues. The DNA for the CDR3 is TGTGCCAGCGCGACAGGGACCCTCGGTGGCTACACCTTC. Its protein is CASATGTLGGYTF.

The rearrangement uses TRBV5-6 and TRBJ2-7, with a weak D call TRBD1 (6 bases). The CDR3 totals 16 residues. Germline V gene data show CDR1 as SGHDT and CDR2 as YYEEEE. V was clipped by 2 bases and J by 0 bases, with 15 bases between them. The CDR3 region has the DNA TGTGCCAGCAGCTTTAATCAGGGGCTCCTCTCCTACGAGCAGTACTTC. Translated: CASSFNQGLLSYEQYF.

The chain carries TRBV5-1 and TRBJ1-1; tentative D call: TRBD1 (6 bases). V was trimmed by 2 bases and J by 4 bases, leaving 15 bases between them. Germline V gives CDR1 SGHRS, CDR2 YFSETQ. This CDR3 spans 15 amino acids. CDR3 bases: TGCGCCAGCAGCTTACCCTGGGGGCCCGGCACTGAAGCTTTCTTT. Its protein is CASSLPWGPGTEAFF.

The chain links TRBV3-1 (or the pseudogene TRBV3-2) to TRBJ2-4, with a weak D call TRBD2 (5 bases). CDR3 length equals 14 residues. V was trimmed by 1 base and J by 7 bases, leaving 11 bases between them. Germline lookup yields CDR1 LGHDT and CDR2 YNNKEL (reference sequence). CDR3 DNA: TGTGCCAGCAGCCAAGGCCGGGGTGGGAACATTCAGTACTTC. Translating it yields CASSQGRGGNIQYF.

This clone came up a few times. The V gene is TRBV7-3, the J gene TRBJ1-2; a weak D match, TRBD1 (5 bases). V lost 3 bases and J 3 bases, leaving 14 bases between the germline ends. Germline V lookup: CDR1 SGHTA, CDR2 FQGTGA. The CDR3 covers 15 residues. The CDR3 loop reads CASSLSPGHDYGYTF. The CDR3 coding sequence is TGTGCCAGCAGCTTGAGCCCCGGACACGACTATGGCTACACCTTC.

The table lists this clone with a count of one. V usage is TRBV24-1 and J usage is TRBJ2-6; maybe TRBD1 (6 bases). Germline lookup yields CDR1 KGHDR and CDR2 SFDVKD. V was cut by 2 bases and J by 1 base, with 8 bases left in between. This CDR3 has 16 amino acids. The CDR3 region is CATSDSQGSGANVLTF. The CDR3 DNA sequence: TGTGCCACCAGTGATTCACAGGGATCTGGGGCCAACGTCCTGACTTTC.

This clone showed up just once. This chain's CDR3 is CASSYRGNTGELFF. CDR3 sequence (DNA): TGTGCCAGCAGCTACAGGGGGAACACCGGGGAGCTGTTTTTT. The chain joins TRBV11-1 to TRBJ2-2; 7 positions match TRBD1. Germline V gene lookup returns CDR1 SGHAT and CDR2 FQDESV (reference sequence). V lost 4 bases, J lost 1 base, and 0 bases stayed unmatched. There are 14 residues in the CDR3.

This clone was counted between two and nine times. V is TRBV10-3 and J is TRBJ1-2; 11 nucleotides line up with TRBD1. V lost 3 bases and J lost 6; bases outside the gene matches: 6. The CDR3 has 15 residues. Germline CDR1 and CDR2: ENHRY and SYGVKD. CDR3 nucleotide sequence: TGTGCCATCAGTGAACTGGACAGGGGGCCTAATGGCTACACCTTC. It yields the protein CAISELDRGPNGYTF.

The V call is TRBV29-1, the J call TRBJ2-1, with 9 nucleotides matching TRBD1. The CDR3 covers 13 residues. Germline V gene lookup returns CDR1 SQVTM and CDR2 ANQGSEA. After removal of 7 bases from V and 0 bases from J, the junction contained 1 base not matched to a gene. CDR3 sequence: CSAGQGSYNEQFF. The CDR3 nucleotides are TGCAGCGCGGGACAGGGCTCCTACAATGAGCAGTTCTTC.

The gene calls are TRBV5-6 and TRBJ1-5; maybe TRBD1 (5 bases). Per germline, CDR1 SGHDT and CDR2 YYEEEE. Trimming took off 0 bases at V and 7 bases at J, with 11 bases between the two ends. The CDR3 has 14 residues. The CDR3 nucleotides are TGTGCCAGCAGCTTGGAAGGGACTGGCCAGCCCCAGCATTTT. Residues: CASSLEGTGQPQHF.